One and the same sample provided the 17 T cell receptor beta chains below, sequenced in a study of T cell responses to AZD1222 COVID-19 vaccine. Profiled with immunoSEQ multiplex PCR; TCRdb holds only in-frame clones, not every one. The table includes about 100,000 clones, roughly 89% detected once. The sample here was peripheral blood, taken on day 0 of AZD1222 vaccination. The receptors derive from an adult in good health.

The genes are TRBV7-8 and TRBJ2-1; D is perhaps TRBD2 (5 bases). V was shortened by 2 bases and J by 4 bases, with 6 bases between the two germline ends. The CDR3 length is 13 residues. The germline V gene encodes CDR1 SGHVS and CDR2 FQNEAQ. The DNA of the CDR3 is TGTGCCAGCAGCTTATGGACTTACAATGAGCAGTTCTTC. Protein: CASSLWTYNEQFF.

As to this clone: Other DNA sequences within the sample encode an identical CDR3. The genes are TRBV11-2 and TRBJ1-1; no clear D. The CDR3 runs 13 residues. V was clipped by 1 base and J by 3 bases, with 6 bases between them. Germline values: CDR1 SGHAT, CDR2 FQNNGV. The CDR3 is CASSLVSYTEAFF. CDR3 in DNA: TGTGCCAGCAGCTTAGTGTCTTACACTGAAGCTTTCTTT.

V gene TRBV28 combines with J gene TRBJ2-7; D possibly corresponds to TRBD1 (6 bases). Between the trimmed V and J ends, which lost 1 base and 1 base, there was a span of 11 bases. The CDR3 is 15 residues long. CDR1 is MDHEN and CDR2 is SYDVKM in the germline V gene. The CDR3, as DNA: TGTGCCAGCAGTTTATTGGTACAGGGATCCTACGAGCAGTACTTC. Protein sequence: CASSLLVQGSYEQYF.

The chain uses TRBV19 and TRBJ1-2; 8 bases agree with TRBD1. This CDR3 region has 14 residues. The junction had 6 bases not matched to a gene; V was cut back by 5 bases and J by 4 bases. Germline V gene lookup returns CDR1 LNHDA and CDR2 SQIVND (reference sequence). As DNA, the CDR3 is TGTGCCAGTAGTCCAGGGACAGGCCCCTATGGCTACACCTTC. Translated, it gives CASSPGTGPYGYTF.

This sequence joins TRBV3-1 (or the pseudogene TRBV3-2) and TRBJ1-2; D not certain. V was pared by 2 bases and J by 5 bases, with 18 bases between. Per germline, CDR1 LGHDT and CDR2 YNNKEL (reference sequence). The CDR3 consists of 16 residues. For the CDR3, the DNA is TGTGCCAGCAGCCAAAGTCCACTGTCGGTCGAATATGGCTACACCTTC. Its translation is CASSQSPLSVEYGYTF.

This clone was detected only a few times. The chain joins TRBV27 to TRBJ1-1, with TRBD1 matching over 9 bases. This CDR3 has 14 residues. Germline V gene sequence: CDR1 MNHEY, CDR2 SMNVEV (reference sequence). V lost 5 bases to trimming and J lost 7 bases; unmatched junction nucleotides: 8. The CDR3 nucleotides read TGTGCCAGCAGTATGTCCCGGGACAGGGTTGAAGCTTTCTTT. Protein sequence: CASSMSRDRVEAFF.

This clone was observed a handful of times. The chain employs TRBV11-2 and TRBJ1-2; D gene unclear. The CDR3 runs 14 residues. Trimming removed 3 bases from V and 5 bases from J, with 13 bases in between. Germline V gives CDR1 SGHAT, CDR2 FQNNGV. The CDR3 DNA reads as TGTGCCAGCAGCTTTACGGCGGACCTATATGGCTACACCTTC. Protein product: CASSFTADLYGYTF. The full variable domain, completed using reference TRBV11-2 and TRBJ1-2, is EAGVAQSPRYKIIEKRQSVAFWCNPISGHATLYWYQQILGQGPKLLIQFQNNGVVDDSQLPKDRFSAERLKGVDSTLKIQPAKLEDSAVYLCASSFTADLYGYTFGSGTRLTVV.

J is TRBJ2-1 and V is TRBV3-1 (or the pseudogene TRBV3-2); D uncertain. There are 12 residues in the CDR3. Germline loops: CDR1 LGHDT, CDR2 YNNKEL (reference sequence). The V gene lost 1 base and the J gene lost 7 bases, with 5 bases spanning the gap. CDR3 residues: CASSQGGNEQFF. CDR3 nucleotide sequence: TGTGCCAGCAGCCAAGGAGGAAATGAGCAGTTCTTC.

This rearrangement joins TRBV6-5 to TRBJ2-5; D may be TRBD2 (5 bases). Trimming stripped 5 bases from V and 5 bases from J, with 9 bases between. Germline CDR1 and CDR2: MNHEY and SVGAGI. There are 12 residues in the CDR3. CDR3 DNA sequence: TGTGCCAGCAGTCGAGGGTTGGAGACCCAGTACTTC. Translated: CASSRGLETQYF.

V usage is TRBV11-2 and J usage is TRBJ1-6; D not resolved. Trimming left V 5 bases short and J 12 bases short, with 14 bases between. Germline CDR1 reads SGHAT; CDR2 reads FQNNGV. This CDR3 is 13 amino acids long. The CDR3 DNA follows: TGTGCCAGCAGCCCGGACCCGAGTCGACCCCTCCACTTT. Its translation: CASSPDPSRPLHF.

The rearrangement joins TRBV10-3 to TRBJ2-3; 10 bases are shared with TRBD2. From germline, CDR1 is ENHRY and CDR2 SYGVKD. CDR3 size: 13 residues. Unmatched junction bases numbered 2, after V lost 8 bases and J lost 3 bases. CDR3 residues: CAIRTSGTDTQYF. For the CDR3, the DNA is TGTGCCATCCGGACTAGCGGAACAGATACGCAGTATTTT.

This clone was counted a single time. The chain uses TRBV4-2 and TRBJ1-5; the D is unclear. The CDR3 is made up of 13 amino acids. CDR1 and CDR2 (germline): LGHNA, YNFKEQ. With 1 base removed from V and 7 bases from J, the gap between germline ends came to 8 bases. The DNA of the CDR3 is TGTGCCAGCAGCCAAGGCGAGGAGCAGCCCCAGCATTTT. The encoded protein is CASSQGEEQPQHF.

V gene TRBV6-4 combines with J gene TRBJ2-3, with D possibly called TRBD1 or TRBD2 (5 bases each). Germline lookup yields CDR1 MRHNA and CDR2 SNTAGT. V lost 0 bases, J lost 4 bases, and 11 bases lay in between. The CDR3 has 15 residues. CDR3 coding DNA: TGTGCCAGCAGTGACTCAGTCCAGGGAGCAGATACGCAGTATTTT. Its translation: CASSDSVQGADTQYF.

The V gene is TRBV19, the J gene TRBJ2-2; D is uncertain. This CDR3 contains 14 residues. V was trimmed by 2 bases and J by 2 bases, leaving 6 bases between them. Germline-derived CDR1 and CDR2 are LNHDA and SQIVND (reference sequence). As DNA, the CDR3 is TGTGCCAGTAGTATAATCCCAAACACCGGGGAGCTGTTTTTT. Protein sequence: CASSIIPNTGELFF.

The CDR3 protein is CAWSKADARNSPLHF. The CDR3 DNA is TGTGCCTGGAGTAAGGCCGACGCGCGTAATTCACCCCTCCACTTT. The V call is TRBV30, the J call TRBJ1-6, with unresolved D. Deletions cut 2 bases from V and 6 bases from J, with 14 bases between. This CDR3 has 15 residues. Germline assignment: CDR1 GTSNPN and CDR2 SVGIG (reference sequence).

In its sample, this clone was seen a few times. V and J are TRBV28 and TRBJ2-3; no reliable D call. The CDR3 consists of 12 residues. Trimming cost V 5 bases and J 6 bases, with 9 bases left between them. Germline V lookup: CDR1 MDHEN, CDR2 SYDVKM. This CDR3 is CASSLLWDTQYF. For the CDR3, the DNA is TGTGCCAGCAGTCTACTATGGGATACGCAGTATTTT. Variable domain in full (rest from reference TRBV28 and TRBJ2-3): DVKVTQSSRYLVKRTGEKVFLECVQDMDHENMFWYRQDPGLGLRLIYFSYDVKMKEKGDIPEGYSVSREKKERFSLILESASTNQTSMYLCASSLLWDTQYFGPGTRLTVL.

This clone came up once. The chain has TRBV5-4 and TRBJ2-5; TRBD2 matches at 11 bases. This CDR3 has 17 residues. J was trimmed by 6 bases and V by 4 bases; bases with no gene match: 14. Germline V lookup: CDR1 SGHNT, CDR2 YYREEE (reference sequence). The CDR3: CASSGGVLAGVGKTQYF. CDR3 DNA sequence: TGTGCCAGCAGCGGGGGGGTACTAGCGGGAGTGGGGAAGACCCAGTACTTC.